This is a list of T cell receptor beta chains from one sample in a study of HIV-infected patients and healthy controls. Each CDR3 protein gets one entry after TCRdb re-called the 5' RACE reads with MiXCR. Counted here are several thousand distinct CDR3 sequences, 20% to 25% occurring once; the ten biggest clones make up roughly 28%. The sample consisted of blood, taken during antiretroviral therapy. The receptors stem from an adult with HIV infection. CDR3s include the opening cysteine and the closing phenylalanine or tryptophan. A D gene is named only where the DNA matches it firmly. A clone size is listed for some rows: how often the clone was seen (once, few, many), or a class if it is expanded.

V gene,clone size,D gene,J gene,CDR3 DNA,CDR3 protein
TRBV18,medium-sized,-,TRBJ2-1,TGTGCCAGCTCACCGGTGGGAAAGGGTTACAATGAGCAGTTCTTC,CASSPVGKGYNEQFF
TRBV20-1,many,-,TRBJ1-2,TGCAGTGCCAAGGGACGGCCATTTAGCTACACCTTC,CSAKGRPFSYTF
TRBV6-5,-,TRBD2,TRBJ2-1,TGTGCCAGCAGCCCAAGGCTAGCGGCCCACAATGAGCAGTTCTTC,CASSPRLAAHNEQFF
TRBV6-4,few,TRBD2,TRBJ2-3,TGTGCCAGCAGTGAACAAGCGGGGAGCACAGATACGCAGTATTTT,CASSEQAGSTDTQYF
TRBV19,-,-,TRBJ2-2,TGTGCCAGTAGCGGAAGGGCAGGGACCAACACCGGGGAGCTGTTTTTT,CASSGRAGTNTGELFF
TRBV2,few,-,TRBJ2-2,TGTGCCAGGCGCCTTGACACCGGGGAGCTGTTTTTT,CARRLDTGELFF
TRBV10-2,many,-,TRBJ1-2,TGCGCCAGCAGTGAGCCCCTGGATGCACAAAGGGGGAACTATGGCTACACCTTC,CASSEPLDAQRGNYGYTF
TRBV7-2,-,-,TRBJ2-1,TGTGCCAGCAGCTTAACCCCCGGGGGCGGGGTCTTC,CASSLTPGGGVF
TRBV21-1,-,-,TRBJ2-3,TGTGCCAGCCGGGGACGGAGAGCTACAGATACGCAGTATTTT,CASRGRRATDTQYF
TRBV19,medium-sized,TRBD2,TRBJ2-4,TGTGCCAGTAAGATAACGGGGGGGGCCTGGGACATTCAGTACTTC,CASKITGGAWDIQYF
TRBV19,medium-sized,TRBD1,TRBJ1-2,TGTGCCAGAGACAGGGAGGAGGAGGACTATGGCTACACCTTC,CARDREEEDYGYTF
TRBV14,medium-sized,-,TRBJ2-2,TGTGCCAGCAGCCTAATAAACACCGGGGAGCTGTTTTTT,CASSLINTGELFF
TRBV29-1,many,-,TRBJ2-3,TGCAGCGTTGAAGGGCAGCGGGTTAAAGATACGCAGTATTTT,CSVEGQRVKDTQYF
TRBV29-1,-,-,TRBJ1-2,TGCAGCGTTGAAGAAGGCGGTGTCTACACCTTC,CSVEEGGVYTF
TRBV7-3,many,-,TRBJ2-1,TGTGCCAGCAGCTTAAGACAGGAAGCCTTTAGCTCCTACAATGAGCAGTTCTTC,CASSLRQEAFSSYNEQFF
TRBV7-7,many,-,TRBJ2-1,TGTGCCAGCAGCTCCGGGCTCTACAATGAGCAGTTCTTC,CASSSGLYNEQFF
TRBV7-3,-,-,TRBJ2-2,TGTGCCAGCAGCTTAAGTCTAGCAGACGGGGAGCTGTTTTTT,CASSLSLADGELFF
TRBV5-1,many,TRBD1,TRBJ1-4,TGCGCCAGCAGCATCGGACAGGCAGTGGGGGAAAAACTGTTTTTT,CASSIGQAVGEKLFF
TRBV25-1,few,TRBD1,TRBJ1-1,TGTGCCAGCAGTGAATTGGGGACAGGGAACACTGAAGCTTTCTTT,CASSELGTGNTEAFF
TRBV6-2/TRBV6-3,medium-sized,TRBD1,TRBJ1-5,TGTGCCAGCACCGGACAGGGTGGGGCAAGCAATCAGCCCCAGCATTTT,CASTGQGGASNQPQHF
TRBV12-3/TRBV12-4,medium-sized,TRBD1,TRBJ2-7,TGTGCCAGCAGTTTAGCCGGGACAGGGACCTACGAGCAGTACTTC,CASSLAGTGTYEQYF
TRBV18,-,-,TRBJ1-5,TGTGCCAGCTCAATGACACTGAGCAATCAGCCCCAGCATTTT,CASSMTLSNQPQHF
TRBV4-1,-,-,TRBJ1-1,TGCGCCAGCGCATTGGTGAGCATGAACACTGAAGCTTTCTTT,CASALVSMNTEAFF
TRBV27,many,-,TRBJ2-1,TGTGCCAGCGCCAACCTTCTCGGTGAGCAGTTCTTC,CASANLLGEQFF
TRBV3-1,few,TRBD2,TRBJ2-3,TGTGCCAGCAGCCAACCTAGGACTAGCGGCACAGATACGCAGTATTTT,CASSQPRTSGTDTQYF
TRBV5-5,medium-sized,TRBD1,TRBJ1-4,TGTGCCAGCAGCTTCCGACAGGGCGACTTAACTAATGAAAAACTGTTTTTT,CASSFRQGDLTNEKLFF
TRBV4-1,medium-sized,-,TRBJ1-4,TGCGCCAGCAGCCAAAACCCCCGTGAAAGACTGTTTTTT,CASSQNPRERLFF
TRBV2,medium-sized,-,TRBJ2-7,TGTGCCAGCAGTGGGGGGCCCTCCTACGAGCAGTACTTC,CASSGGPSYEQYF
TRBV27,medium-sized,-,TRBJ1-6,TGTGCCAGCAGTTCCCACAGGGATGGGTATAATTCACCCCTCCACTTT,CASSSHRDGYNSPLHF
TRBV4-2,few,TRBD2,TRBJ2-2,TGTGCCAGCAGCCTACCGGGACTAGCGGGGACCGGGGAGCTGTTTTTT,CASSLPGLAGTGELFF
TRBV12-3/TRBV12-4,medium-sized,TRBD1,TRBJ2-2,TGTGCCAGCAGTACCTCCGGGACAGGGAGCACCGGGGAGCTGTTTTTT,CASSTSGTGSTGELFF
TRBV11-2,-,-,TRBJ2-3,TGTTCCAGCAGCTCGGGCTGGGGGCAGGCAGATACGCAGTATTTT,CSSSSGWGQADTQYF
TRBV7-6,medium-sized,TRBD1,TRBJ1-2,TGTGCCAGCAGCTTAACAGGGGGTGCCGATGGCTACACCTTC,CASSLTGGADGYTF
TRBV5-1,-,TRBD1,TRBJ2-1,TGCGCCAGCAGCTCCGGGACAGGGGGCGGTTATGAGCAGTTCTTC,CASSSGTGGGYEQFF
TRBV7-9,many,-,TRBJ2-7,TGTGCCAGCTTTGGACAGAGCTCCTACGAGCAGTACTTC,CASFGQSSYEQYF
TRBV13,many,-,TRBJ2-3,TGTGCCAGCAGCTTGAAAGATACGCAGTATTTT,CASSLKDTQYF
TRBV13,-,-,TRBJ1-1,TGTGCCAGCAGCTTAGGGGTCAGGGGCACTGAAGCTTTCTTT,CASSLGVRGTEAFF
TRBV10-3,medium-sized,TRBD2,TRBJ2-3,TGTGCCATCAACCCTAGCGGGTCCCCAGATACGCAGTATTTT,CAINPSGSPDTQYF
TRBV12-3/TRBV12-4,many,-,TRBJ1-3,TGTGCCAGCAGTTTAGCAGGCTCCTCTGGAAACACCATATATTTT,CASSLAGSSGNTIYF
TRBV6-6,many,-,TRBJ2-5,TGTGCCAGCAGTTCGGCTAGCCGACAGACCCAGTACTTC,CASSSASRQTQYF